The 9 T cell receptor beta chains below were found in one sample sequenced in a study of blood T cell repertoires in COVID-19 (TCRdb year 2020). The protocol used for the library was the immunoSEQ multiplex PCR assay. TCRdb took over this immuneACCESS table, retaining in-frame rearrangements with V and J assigned. Such tables are incomplete; in checked studies, under half of the missing clones stem from an unresolved V gene, and the remainder is unexplained. In all, the sample holds 200,000 to 250,000 clones, and 65% to 90% of those were seen once. The top ten constitute around 6.5% of the sample. Sequencing was done on a sample of peripheral blood. These receptors all come from an elderly man with acute or convalescent COVID-19.

The chain combines TRBV7-2 with TRBJ2-5; 10 bases fit TRBD1. Germline CDR1 SGHTA, CDR2 FQGNSA. This CDR3 has 14 residues. V shed 5 bases and J 4 bases; nucleotides not matched to a gene: 4. CDR3: CASSATGGAETQYF. The CDR3 bases are TGTGCCAGCAGCGCGACAGGGGGCGCAGAGACCCAGTACTTC.

The chain uses TRBV25-1 and TRBJ2-5, with 9 bases aligning to TRBD1. Germline lookup yields CDR1 MGHDK and CDR2 SYGVNS. The CDR3 has 16 residues. V lost 4 bases, J lost 5 bases, and 11 bases stayed unmatched. This CDR3 reads CASSATTTGGGETQYF. The CDR3, as DNA: TGTGCCAGCAGTGCTACCACGACAGGGGGAGGGGAGACCCAGTACTTC.

The V call is TRBV4-1, the J call TRBJ1-3; 8 nucleotides agree with TRBD1. The trim removed 4 bases at V and 0 bases at J, leaving 17 bases unmatched. There are 20 residues in the CDR3. CDR1 is MGHRA and CDR2 is YSYEKL in the germline V gene. CDR3 protein: CASSRLGQGGTFRSGNTIYF. The CDR3 nucleotides are TGCGCCAGCAGCCGCTTAGGACAGGGTGGCACCTTCCGCTCTGGAAACACCATATATTTT.

The gene calls are TRBV5-1 and TRBJ2-3; no clear D. The CDR3 extends over 15 amino acids. Germline CDR1 SGHRS, CDR2 YFSETQ. V lost 6 bases and J 2 bases, leaving 16 bases between the germline ends. The CDR3 DNA sequence: TGCGCCAGCACCTCCGGAGACTTTAACACAGATACGCAGTATTTT. It specifies CASTSGDFNTDTQYF.

The V gene is TRBV30, the J gene TRBJ2-1, with a tentative D call TRBD1 (5 bases). This CDR3 region has 13 residues. V shed 2 bases and J shed 15 bases, with 20 bases lying between them. Germline V CDR1 and CDR2: GTSNPN, SVGIG (reference sequence). CDR3 sequence reads: CAWSPNDQGRRFF. CDR3 nucleotide sequence: TGTGCCTGGAGTCCTAACGATCAGGGCCGTAGGTTCTTC.

The chain has TRBV2 and TRBJ1-5; tentatively, D is TRBD1 (6 bases). The CDR3 consists of 13 residues. The germline V and J ends were trimmed by 8 bases and 6 bases, with 14 bases remaining between them. The germline CDR1 and CDR2 sequences are SNHLY and FYNNEI. The CDR3 DNA sequence: TGTGCCAGCTCCCGACAGGATAGTCAGCCCCAGCATTTT. This codes for CASSRQDSQPQHF.

This chain uses TRBV3-1 (or the pseudogene TRBV3-2) with TRBJ2-6; D possibly corresponds to TRBD2 (6 bases). Germline CDR1 reads LGHDT; CDR2 reads YNNKEL (reference sequence). There are 19 residues in the CDR3. Trimming left V 0 bases short and J 1 base short, with 16 bases between. The CDR3, as DNA: TGTGCCAGCAGCCAAGAGCGGGGCGGTACAGGATCTGGGGCCAACGTCCTGACTTTC. It translates to CASSQERGGTGSGANVLTF.

The chain recombines TRBV13 with TRBJ1-1, with TRBD1 matching over 7 bases. V lost 4 bases and J lost 7; bases outside the gene matches: 3. This CDR3 spans 12 amino acids. CDR1 PRHDT and CDR2 FYEKMQ come from the germline V gene (reference sequence). As DNA, the CDR3 is TGTGCCAGCAGCTCCGGGACAGTTGAAGCTTTCTTT. Translating gives CASSSGTVEAFF.

This sequence joins TRBV19 and TRBJ2-1, with 8 bases lining up with TRBD1. After removal of 5 bases from V and 1 base from J, the junction contained 7 bases not matched to a gene. Germline V gene data show CDR1 as LNHDA and CDR2 as SQIVND (reference sequence). This CDR3 comprises 16 residues. In DNA form, the CDR3 reads TGTGCCAGTAGTCTCGCGTGGACAGGGTCCTACAATGAGCAGTTCTTC. Translated: CASSLAWTGSYNEQFF.